Listed here are 27 T cell receptor beta chains from one sample, sequenced in a study of blood T cell repertoires in COVID-19. Using immunoSEQ multiplex PCR, the repertoire was profiled, and TCRdb retains in-frame clones only, with some absent. The table includes under 100,000 clones, 70% to 90% detected once. Specimen: peripheral blood. These receptors all come from a human donor in a cohort sampled during active COVID-19.

The rearrangement uses TRBV10-3 and TRBJ2-1; 9 nucleotides match TRBD2. The CDR3 length is 15 residues. V shed 6 bases, J shed 5 bases, and the junction held 8 bases outside the gene matches. Germline V gene data show CDR1 as ENHRY and CDR2 as SYGVKD. The CDR3 DNA follows: TGTGCCATCAGCGCAGCGGGCGGGGGGGACAATGAGCAGTTCTTC. Its translation is CAISAAGGGDNEQFF.

This chain links TRBV10-2 with TRBJ2-1; 9 nucleotides match TRBD2. From germline, CDR1 is WSHSY and CDR2 SAAADI. Trimming at V came to 6 bases and at J to 9 bases, leaving 9 bases not matched to a gene. This CDR3 region has 14 residues. In DNA, the CDR3 is TGCGCCAGCAGGCTGGCGCGGGGGGGCAGTGAGCAGTTCTTC. This translates into CASRLARGGSEQFF.

V gene TRBV19 combines with J gene TRBJ2-2; 7 positions agree with TRBD2. The CDR3 totals 16 residues. The V and J ends lost 2 bases and 2 bases, in that order; junction bases with no gene match: 5. CDR1 LNHDA and CDR2 SQIVND come from the germline V gene (reference sequence). This chain's CDR3 is CASSISGRGNTGELFF. The CDR3 nucleotides read TGTGCCAGTAGTATAAGTGGGAGGGGAAACACCGGGGAGCTGTTTTTT.

The J gene is TRBJ1-6, the V gene TRBV5-1, with D possibly matching TRBD1 (5 bases). Per germline, CDR1 SGHRS and CDR2 YFSETQ. CDR3 length equals 16 residues. The ends were cut back, 5 bases at V and 5 bases at J, with 17 bases in the middle. The CDR3 nucleotides are TGCGCCAGCAGACTTTCAGGGCTTAACCATAATTCACCCCTCCACTTT. Its translation: CASRLSGLNHNSPLHF.

The chain couples TRBV19 to TRBJ2-1; possibly TRBD2 for D (6 bases). This CDR3 region has 16 residues. Germline CDR1 LNHDA, CDR2 SQIVND (reference sequence). V was clipped by 1 base and J by 0 bases, with 10 bases between them. The CDR3 spells CASSIAGGISYNEQFF. The CDR3 coding sequence is TGTGCCAGTAGTATAGCAGGAGGGATCTCCTACAATGAGCAGTTCTTC.

The gene calls are TRBV6-2 or TRBV6-3 and TRBJ2-5; 8 nucleotides agree with TRBD2. Germline trimming cut 1 base from V and 5 bases from J; bases unmatched to any gene: 6. The CDR3 has 15 amino acids. Germline CDR1 and CDR2: MNHEY and SVGEGT. CDR3 nucleotide sequence: TGTGCCAGCAGTTACTATAGAGCGGGGGATGAGACCCAGTACTTC. This translates into CASSYYRAGDETQYF.

There are a few counts of this clone. The rearrangement links TRBV4-2 to TRBJ2-2; 9 positions agree with TRBD2. The CDR3 runs 17 residues. Germline V gene sequence: CDR1 LGHNA, CDR2 YNFKEQ. V shed 5 bases, J shed 2 bases, and the junction held 9 bases outside the gene matches. DNA for the CDR3: TGTGCCAGCAGCAATAGCGGGGGTGCCCTCAACACCGGGGAGCTGTTTTTT. Its protein product is CASSNSGGALNTGELFF.

The chain is built from TRBV5-6 and TRBJ1-2, with TRBD1 identical over 7 bases. Per the germline V gene, CDR1 is SGHDT and CDR2 is YYEEEE. J gave up 2 bases and V 4 bases, and 11 bases lay outside the gene matches. There are 16 residues in the CDR3. The CDR3 loop reads CASSPPSTGVNYGYTF. The CDR3 DNA sequence: TGTGCCAGCAGCCCCCCTTCTACAGGGGTGAACTATGGCTACACCTTC. The full variable domain, rest sourced from reference TRBV5-6 and TRBJ1-2, is DAGVTQSPTHLIKTRGQQVTLRCSPKSGHDTVSWYQQALGQGPQFIFQYYEEEERQRGNFPDRFSGHQFPNYSSELNVNALLLGDSALYLCASSPPSTGVNYGYTFGSGTRLTVV.

With respect to this clone: The same CDR3 arises from other DNA sequences in this sample as well. This chain connects TRBV18 to TRBJ2-5; the match to TRBD1 covers 10 bases. CDR3 length: 13 amino acids. Germline lookup yields CDR1 KGHSH and CDR2 LQKENI. The V and J ends lost 3 bases and 5 bases, in that order; junction bases with no gene match: 0. The CDR3 reads CASSPGQGETQYF. CDR3 DNA: TGTGCCAGCTCACCGGGACAGGGGGAGACCCAGTACTTC.

The V gene is TRBV19, the J gene TRBJ1-2; 9 bases fit TRBD1. This CDR3 region has 17 residues. The junction had 12 bases not matched to a gene; V was cut back by 3 bases and J by 4 bases. CDR1 and CDR2 from the germline V gene are LNHDA and SQIVND (reference sequence). The CDR3 nucleotides are TGTGCCAGTAGTATTGGTACCCCGGGACAGGGTTTCTATGGCTACACCTTC. It is translated as CASSIGTPGQGFYGYTF.

The chain links TRBV23-1 to TRBJ1-1; D call uncertain. TRBV23-1 is identified as an open reading frame with a role that is uncertain. V dropped 8 bases and J dropped 0 bases, with 10 bases sitting between them. The CDR3 has 13 amino acids. This chain's CDR3 is CASCPTVNTEAFF. DNA for the CDR3: TGCGCCAGCTGCCCCACAGTGAACACTGAAGCTTTCTTT.

The chain uses TRBV5-1 and TRBJ1-2, with D maybe TRBD1 (6 bases). V was pared by 5 bases and J by 8 bases, with 16 bases between. This CDR3 has 13 amino acids. Per the germline V gene, CDR1 is SGHRS and CDR2 is YFSETQ. The CDR3 bases are TGCGCCAGCAGTTCCTGGACAGACAGGGGCTACACCTTC. Translated, it gives CASSSWTDRGYTF.

The sample holds a few counts of this clone. V and J are TRBV19 and TRBJ2-2; D may be TRBD2 (7 bases). Germline CDR1 LNHDA, CDR2 SQIVND (reference sequence). Trimming removed 6 bases from V and 2 bases from J, with 13 bases in between. The CDR3 is made up of 15 amino acids. The CDR3: CASRPSGGNTGELFF. The CDR3 DNA is TGTGCCAGTAGGCCATCGGGGGGCAACACCGGGGAGCTGTTTTTT. Based on the CDR3 plus reference TRBV19 and TRBJ2-2, the full variable domain is DGGITQSPKYLFRKEGQNVTLSCEQNLNHDAMYWYRQDPGQGLRLIYYSQIVNDFQKGDIAEGYSVSREKKESFPLTVTSAQKNPTAFYLCASRPSGGNTGELFFGEGSRLTVL.

V and J are TRBV30 and TRBJ1-3; 7 positions match TRBD1. The J segment lost 1 base and the V segment lost 8 bases, leaving 8 bases of the junction unmatched. From germline, CDR1 is GTSNPN and CDR2 SVGIG (reference sequence). The CDR3 extends over 14 amino acids. The CDR3 protein is CALGEQGSGNTIYF. In DNA, the CDR3 is TGTGCCCTCGGCGAACAGGGGTCTGGAAACACCATATATTTT.

CDR3 sequence reads: CASSLGANSGGAEQFF. CDR3 DNA: TGTGCCAGCAGCTTAGGCGCGAATAGCGGGGGGGCTGAGCAGTTCTTC. The chain recombines TRBV13 with TRBJ2-1; TRBD2 matches at 11 bases. The J segment lost 9 bases and the V segment lost 0 bases, leaving 7 bases of the junction unmatched. Germline CDR1 is PRHDT and CDR2 is FYEKMQ (reference sequence). The CDR3 has 16 amino acids.

The rearrangement joins TRBV5-1 to TRBJ1-5; D call uncertain. Germline V gene data show CDR1 as SGHRS and CDR2 as YFSETQ. V shed 5 bases and J shed 0 bases, with 12 bases lying between them. This CDR3 is 15 amino acids long. The CDR3 protein is CASSPSSDSNQPQHF. The CDR3 region has the DNA TGCGCCAGCAGTCCCTCGAGTGATAGCAATCAGCCCCAGCATTTT.

The rearrangement joins TRBV6-2 or TRBV6-3 to TRBJ2-6, with D maybe TRBD1 (6 bases). The V and J ends lost 2 bases and 0 bases respectively, with 14 bases between them. Germline V gene sequence: CDR1 MNHEY, CDR2 SVGEGT. The CDR3 is 18 residues long. CDR3: CASSYPGVRGSGANVLTF. The DNA for the CDR3 is TGTGCCAGCAGTTACCCAGGGGTAAGGGGCTCTGGGGCCAACGTCCTGACTTTC.

CDR3 nucleotides: TGTGCCAGCAGCTTGGCAGGGCAGGCGTTATTGAACACTGAAGCTTTCTTT. It encodes CASSLAGQALLNTEAFF. The V gene is TRBV5-6, the J gene TRBJ1-1, with a tentative D call TRBD1 (5 bases). The V end lost 0 bases, the J end lost 0 bases, and 15 bases lay between the germline ends. Looked up from germline, CDR1 is SGHDT and CDR2 is YYEEEE. This CDR3 comprises 17 residues.

The chain employs TRBV9 and TRBJ2-3, with D unclear. Per the germline V gene, CDR1 is SGDLS and CDR2 is YYNGEE. V was pared by 0 bases and J by 2 bases, with 13 bases between. The CDR3 has 16 residues. The CDR3 is CASSVGAIIDTDTQYF. CDR3 nucleotide sequence: TGTGCCAGCAGCGTAGGGGCGATCATTGACACAGATACGCAGTATTTT.

The V gene is TRBV4-3, the J gene TRBJ1-1; D gene ambiguous. The CDR3 extends over 12 amino acids. With 0 bases removed from V and 8 bases from J, the gap between germline ends came to 7 bases. Per the germline V gene, CDR1 is LGHNA and CDR2 is YSLEER. In DNA, the CDR3 is TGCGCCAGCAGCCAAGATTGGGAGGAAGCTTTCTTT. As protein: CASSQDWEEAFF.

The chain has TRBV30 and TRBJ2-7; D tentatively reads TRBD1 or TRBD2 (7 bases each). V was trimmed by 5 bases and J by 7 bases, leaving 24 bases between them. Per the germline V gene, CDR1 is GTSNPN and CDR2 is SVGIG (reference sequence). The CDR3 consists of 15 residues. The chain's CDR3 is CAWGRDSLLVGEQYF. CDR3 nucleotides: TGTGCCTGGGGGAGGGACAGCCTCCTCGTCGGGGAGCAGTACTTC.

The chain is built from TRBV19 and TRBJ2-2; possibly TRBD1 for D (6 bases). The CDR3 contains 13 residues. V shed 6 bases and J shed 7 bases, with 12 bases lying between them. CDR1 LNHDA and CDR2 SQIVND come from the germline V gene (reference sequence). CDR3 nucleotide sequence: TGTGCCAGTAGCCTACAGGGAATCGGGGAGCTGTTTTTT. This translates into CASSLQGIGELFF.

This clone was seen only a few times. Other nucleotide sequences from this sample produce the same CDR3. The chain combines TRBV20-1 with TRBJ2-5; D remains ambiguous. Germline CDR1 is DFQATT and CDR2 is SNEGSKA (reference sequence). The CDR3 spans 11 residues. Trimming cost V 3 bases and J 5 bases, with 7 bases left between them. The CDR3 loop reads CSASPLETQYF. The CDR3 coding sequence is TGCAGTGCTAGCCCACTCGAGACCCAGTACTTC.

V usage is TRBV5-1 and J usage is TRBJ1-3; possible D gene TRBD1, 5 bases. V lost 3 bases and J lost 1, with 17 bases in between. Germline CDR1 reads SGHRS; CDR2 reads YFSETQ. The CDR3 has 17 amino acids. The CDR3 loop is CASSSSQGGGSGNTIYF. The CDR3 nucleotides are TGCGCCAGCAGCTCATCTCAGGGTGGGGGGTCTGGAAACACCATATATTTT.

This clone has just a few counts. The CDR3 here is CASNLGGSSYNEQFF. DNA for the CDR3: TGTGCCAGCAACCTTGGAGGCAGCTCCTACAATGAGCAGTTCTTC. J is TRBJ2-1 and V is TRBV5-6; a possible D gene is TRBD2 (5 bases). Trimming pared 6 bases from V and 0 bases from J, leaving 13 bases between. The CDR3 consists of 15 residues. CDR1 is SGHDT and CDR2 is YYEEEE in the germline V gene.

This clone was detected once. V is TRBV6-5 and J is TRBJ1-2; TRBD1 aligns across 7 bases. CDR3 length equals 13 residues. V lost 6 bases, J lost 3 bases, and 4 bases stayed unmatched. The germline V gene has CDR1 MNHEY and CDR2 SVGAGI. CDR3 sequence reads: CASRLTGDYGYTF. In DNA form, the CDR3 reads TGTGCCAGCAGACTAACAGGGGACTATGGCTACACCTTC.

The genes are TRBV13 and TRBJ1-5; 7 bases line up with TRBD1. Losses at the gene ends were 2 bases for V and 4 bases for J; bases not matched to a gene: 2. CDR1 and CDR2 from the germline V gene are PRHDT and FYEKMQ (reference sequence). This CDR3 has 14 amino acids. This CDR3 is CASSLPDRNQPQHF. CDR3 bases: TGTGCCAGCAGCTTACCGGACAGGAATCAGCCCCAGCATTTT.